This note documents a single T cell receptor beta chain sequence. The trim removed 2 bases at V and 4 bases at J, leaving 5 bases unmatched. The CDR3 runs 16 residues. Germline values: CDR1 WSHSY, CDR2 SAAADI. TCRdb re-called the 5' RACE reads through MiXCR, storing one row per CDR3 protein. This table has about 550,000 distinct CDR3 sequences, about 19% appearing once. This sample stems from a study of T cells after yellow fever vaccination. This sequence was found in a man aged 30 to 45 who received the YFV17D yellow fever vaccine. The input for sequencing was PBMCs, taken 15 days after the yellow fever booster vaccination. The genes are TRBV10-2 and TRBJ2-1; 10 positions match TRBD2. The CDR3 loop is CASSETSGILYNEQFF. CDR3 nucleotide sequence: TGCGCCAGCAGTGAGACTAGCGGGATTCTTTACAATGAGCAGTTCTTC.